This TCR beta chain was retrieved from a study of blood T cell repertoires in COVID-19. Study-level background: Material from acute and convalescent COVID-19 was sourced from the United States, Italy and Spain. From T cells, B-cell-depleted T cells, or PBMCs came the material, which was cDNA or gDNA.

V was pared by 6 bases and J by 0 bases, with 17 bases between. Germline values: CDR1 LNHDA, CDR2 SQIVND (reference sequence). The CDR3 is 16 residues long. The authors' processing: Amplification from reference gene primers served as the basis for estimated nucleated cell counts. Here immunoSEQ multiplex PCR was the method, and the copy in TCRdb shows in-frame clones only, minus some. V, J and clone size are taken as reported in that table, and D and trimming were inferred from the DNA itself. Of 80,000 or so clones listed, around 89% are singletons. This chain links TRBV19 with TRBJ1-1; tentative D call: TRBD1 (5 bases). The sequencing input was peripheral blood. This clonotype was obtained from a human donor in a cohort sampled during active COVID-19. CDR3 nucleotides: TGTGCCAGTAGAGGACCGACAGTTGCTTTGAACACTGAAGCTTTCTTT. Encoded protein: CASRGPTVALNTEAFF.